The T cell receptor (beta chain) described here comes from a study of T-cell reconstitution after alpha-beta-depleted transplantation in children. This clonotype turned up a few times. A TCRbeta library incorporating unique molecular identifiers was prepared. TCRdb reprocessed the PCR reads with MiXCR, giving one entry per CDR3 protein. The sample has approximately 510,000 distinct CDR3 sequences, 18% seen once; the top ten hold 3% to 4%. This sequence originates from a human donor who donated a stem cell graft to a child with acute lymphoblastic leukemia. Sequencing used PBMCs from the stem cell graft donor, obtained from the stem cell graft.

DNA of the CDR3: TGTGCCAGCGGGTTTACGGGTCCCGGGGAGCTGTTTTTT. Its translation is CASGFTGPGELFF. The rearrangement uses TRBV12-3 or TRBV12-4 and TRBJ2-2; D uncertain. The CDR3 has 13 residues. Trimming pared 8 bases from V and 6 bases from J, leaving 13 bases between.